Reported below is one T cell receptor beta chain. Its matching antigen is unknown. Each donor was a healthy Caucasian individual from Russia, aged roughly 6 to 100. CDR3 length equals 14 residues. Germline lookup yields CDR1 SGHRS and CDR2 YFSETQ. The ends were cut back, 9 bases at V and 3 bases at J, with 16 bases in the middle. The data were taken from a study of blood T cells in healthy people across ages. Study-wide context: Capture via template switching afforded approximately one barcoded beta molecule per two T cells. General study findings and limits: The unsorted PBMCs prevented any conclusive comparison of naive versus antigen-experienced cells.

Through a sample-barcoded 5' primer and a J-beta primer mix, a second PCR was run for 7 to 11 cycles. A 12-random-nucleotide template-switch adaptor tagged each cDNA molecule. MiXCR was run by TCRdb on the 5' RACE reads, yielding one entry per CDR3 protein. The sample records around 1.5 million distinct CDR3 sequences, roughly 64% being singletons. The sequence was collected from a man between 18 and 29 years old in good health. Specimen: blood. This chain links TRBV5-1 with TRBJ1-5, with a weak D call TRBD1 (6 bases). CDR3 coding DNA: TGCGCCACCCAAGGGGGTTACCCCAATCAGCCCCAGCATTTT. Amino acids: CATQGGYPNQPQHF.